This TCR beta chain was documented in a study of glioma-infiltrating T cells. The iRepertoire nested amplicon-rescue multiplex PCR amplified TCR alpha and beta CDR3s from RNA. MiXCR was run by TCRdb on the multiplex PCR reads, yielding one entry per CDR3 protein. Seen here are about 190,000 distinct CDR3 sequences, over 25% observed once, and the top ten hold 20% to 25%. Germline CDR1 is LGHNT and CDR2 is FRNRAP. V lost 0 bases and J 5 bases, leaving 11 bases between the germline ends. The CDR3 loop spans 15 amino acids. The TCR sequence derives from a human donor with low-grade glioma or glioblastoma, undergoing nonglioma brain surgery, or in good health (not recorded which). Source material: glioma tissue, nonneoplastic brain tissue, or PBMCs (not recorded which). V is TRBV12-5 and J is TRBJ2-1; no definite D call. In DNA, the CDR3 is TGTGCTAGTGGTTTGGTACGCGGCTGGGACAATGAGCAGTTCTTC. Its translation is CASGLVRGWDNEQFF.